What follows is one T cell receptor beta chain and its context. No antigen is known for it. Per-base quality was not reported, and no clone a single base away is much larger than it. This sample is drawn from a study of T cells after yellow fever vaccination (dated by TCRdb to about 2019). General notes on the study: The SMART-Seq v4 Ultra Low Input RNA kit was used to prepare libraries from fractions with low cell numbers. Blood was collected at multiple timepoints before and after primary and secondary immunization, and bulk PBMC replicates and cell subsets were isolated. The cohort comprised two healthy male donors, one aged 18 to 30 and one aged 30 to 39 years. To track T-cell clones before and after primary and booster YFV17D yellow fever vaccination, bulk TCR alpha and beta repertoires were sequenced longitudinally. Overall study results and their limits: After the booster, most of the clones that had expanded following primary vaccination were detected again (about 95% of CD4 and roughly nine tenths of CD8), which suggests that memory was broadly maintained. Because the study included only a couple of donors, the extent to which the findings can be generalized is limited. A small fraction of clonotypes appeared in both the CD4 and CD8 compartments, likely as a result of convergent recombination. FACS-sorted repertoires could contain abundant contaminating clonotypes from the bulk population, so computational filtering was required. The secondary T-cell response was found to be weaker but faster than the primary response, with a peak reached on day 5 rather than on day 15.

This sample's treatment or condition label indicates: live attenuated yellow fever vaccine strain. At each blood-draw timepoint, two biological replicates of bulk PBMCs were obtained. A standard Ficoll-Paque protocol was used to isolate PBMCs from peripheral blood. TriZol was used to extract RNA from bulk PBMCs, CD4 and CD8 fractions, and dextramer-positive and dextramer-negative fractions. TCR cDNA was made using 5'RACE template switching, a step that added a universal primer site and unique molecular identifiers. Priming for cDNA synthesis came from both the TCR alpha and TCR beta constant segments. Two PCR steps were used to amplify libraries, with sample barcodes and sequencing adapters being added in the second step. Sequencing of libraries was performed on Illumina HiSeq 2500 (2x100 bp) or NovaSeq (2x150 bp). From the authors' description of their analysis: MIGEC handled demultiplexing of reads and collapsing into UMI consensus sequences, while MiXCR performed V(D)J alignment. Using edgeR on replicate PBMC samples, clonotypes were called vaccine-responding if FDR was below 0.01 and the log2 fold change was above 5 up to day 15. Bulk clonotypes were assigned CD4 or CD8 identity according to which sequenced CD4 or CD8 repertoire held them at higher abundance. The public reads were quality trimmed at Q25 with fastp and then assembled into clones with MiXCR by TCRdb, keeping productive beta chains. Rows merge per CDR3 protein into single entries with the most common DNA and genes. Here the V and J calls rest on TCRdb's processing, not on the authors' analysis. Counted in this sample were 600,000 to 750,000 distinct CDR3 sequences; roughly an eighth of them appeared once. Approximately 15% of the sample belongs to the ten largest clones.

In the germline V gene, CDR1 corresponds to MNHEY and CDR2 to SVGAGI. Ends trimmed: V by 8 bases, J by 6 bases; bases unmatched to a gene: 16. Measured from the cysteine to the phenylalanine, the CDR3 is 18 residues long. Only CDR3 DNA remains: 54 bases, in frame from the first base. The rearrangement combines TRBV6-5 with TRBJ1-6; 10 junctional bases match TRBD1. The clonotype originates from a man aged 25 to 40 who received the YFV17D yellow fever vaccine. Sequenced material: PBMCs, taken on the day of the yellow fever booster vaccination. The bases read TGTGCCAGCGGCTCAAAGGGGGCTGGGACAGGGGCTAATTCACCCCTCCACTTT. Translated, this gives CASGSKGAGTGANSPLHF.